One TCR beta chain is described in this entry. The clone's antigen remains unknown. Each CD8+ T cell subset was flow-sorted in triplicate, with 300,000 cells per subset placed directly into RLT lysis buffer. To keep memory contaminants out, a stringent definition of naive CD8+ T cells was applied: CD45RO-CCR7+CD27+CD95-. Peripheral blood mononuclear cells were isolated from buffy coats by standard density gradient centrifugation. Naive CXCR3-negative and CXCR3-positive CD8+ T cells were flow-sorted using a FACSAria III. Total RNA was extracted from sorted cells using an RNeasy Mini Kit. The sample belongs to a study of CXCR3-negative and CXCR3-positive naive CD8 T cells (dated 2019 in TCRdb). Background on the whole study: In total, some 130 million TRB reads were obtained, corresponding to roughly 1.5 +/- 0.3 million reads per library. Diversity and physicochemical repertoire analyses were performed on some eleven donors pooled from two independent experiments. The TRBV-TRBJ cluster analysis covered naive subsets from 5 donors and memory cells from 3 donors. General study outcomes and caveats: Freshly isolated PBMCs were used for most assays because CXCR3 expression partially decreased after cryopreservation. Within the same donor, TRBV-TRBJ usage looked similar between naive CXCR3-negative and CXCR3-positive cells, but memory cells had distinct patterns. Comparably high repertoire diversity was found in both naive subsets, whereas much lower repertoire diversity was found in memory CD8+ T cells. Because surface CD5, which is linked to self-reactivity in mice, was comparable between the naive subsets, TCR interaction strength was also inferred from the physicochemical properties of TRB CDR3s. Compared with CXCR3-negative naive cells, CXCR3-positive naive cells had TRB CDR3s with higher hydrophobicity (lower Kidera factor 4), lower energy, and higher strength and volume indices.

Counted from cysteine to phenylalanine, this CDR3 has 15 amino acids. The coding DNA is unavailable. For CDR1 and CDR2, the germline V gene (reference sequence) lists MNHNY and SVGAGI. TCRdb records NextSeq 550 as the sequencer. The Human TCR Profiling Kit (MiLaboratory) was used to make UMI-labeled 5' RACE TRB cDNA libraries. The full amount of extracted RNA was used for cDNA synthesis, and the full amount of resulting cDNA was used for PCR amplification. Libraries were prepared in parallel with an identical number of PCR cycles. From the authors' description of their analysis: MIGEC and MiXCR extracted about 50,000 +/- 10,000 unique UMI-labeled TRB cDNA molecules per library, requiring at least two reads per UMI. An average of approximately 40,000 +/- 10,000 functional in-frame TRB CDR3 nucleotide clonotypes without stop codons was found per library. After each sample was downsampled to 5000 UMI-labeled TRB molecules, VDJtools was used to calculate diversity metrics such as normalized Shannon-Wiener and Chao1. Clonotype-size-weighted physicochemical properties of the central five CDR3 residues (interaction energy, strength, volume and Kidera factor 4) were computed in VDJtools. TCRdb reprocessed the reads, so every CDR3 protein sequence counts as one entry and DNA is not shown. TCRdb, not the authors, supplied the V and J calls. This specimen's table enumerates about 140,000 distinct CDR3 sequences. The top ten clonotypes cover roughly 0.39% of the sample.

The chain is assembled from TRBV6-6 and TRBJ2-1; the D call of TRBD2 rests on TCRdb alone, since no DNA is present to check it. The receptor was derived from a human donor in good health. Some clones in this sample may be carry-over from other donors' samples. The sequenced sample consisted of naive CXCR3+ CD8+ T cells from blood. The cell subset or site label, as the study defines it: CD45RO-CCR7+CD27+CD95- naive CD8+ T cells expressing CXCR3 (TNR3+). The CDR3 here reads CASSYVTSGGNEQFF.